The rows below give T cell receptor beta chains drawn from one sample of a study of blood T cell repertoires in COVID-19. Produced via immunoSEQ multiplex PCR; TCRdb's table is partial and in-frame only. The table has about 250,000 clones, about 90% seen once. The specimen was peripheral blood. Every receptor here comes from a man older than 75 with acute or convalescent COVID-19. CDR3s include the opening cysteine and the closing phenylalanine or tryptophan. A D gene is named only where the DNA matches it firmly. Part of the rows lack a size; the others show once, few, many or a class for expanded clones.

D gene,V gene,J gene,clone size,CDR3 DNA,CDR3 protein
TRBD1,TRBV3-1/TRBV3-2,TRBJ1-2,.,TGTGCCAGCAGCCCTCAACCAGGGGGCATCTATGGCTACACCTTC,CASSPQPGGIYGYTF
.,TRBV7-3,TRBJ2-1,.,TGTGCCAGCAGCCCACAGGGCAATGAGCAGTTCTTC,CASSPQGNEQFF
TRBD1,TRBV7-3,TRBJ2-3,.,TGTGCCAGCAGCTCTGGACAGGTGGGCACAGATACGCAGTATTTT,CASSSGQVGTDTQYF
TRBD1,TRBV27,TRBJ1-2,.,TGTGCCAGCAGGAGAGGACAGGGGGGCCATGGCTACACCTTC,CASRRGQGGHGYTF
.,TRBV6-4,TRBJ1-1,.,TGTGCCAGCAGTGTAACAGTGAACACTGAAGCTTTCTTT,CASSVTVNTEAFF
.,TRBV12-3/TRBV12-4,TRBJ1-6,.,TGTGCCAGCAGTTTAGCGAACGGTTCACCCCTCCACTTT,CASSLANGSPLHF
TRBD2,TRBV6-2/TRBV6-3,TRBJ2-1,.,TGTGCCAGCAGCCCTAGCGGGAGGGGGGGCAATGAGCAGTTCTTC,CASSPSGRGGNEQFF
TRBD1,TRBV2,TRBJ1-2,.,TGTGCCCATTCCGGGACAGCGAACTATGGCTACACCTTC,CAHSGTANYGYTF
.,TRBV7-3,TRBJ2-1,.,TGTGCCAGCAGCTCCTCCGGGGTCTCCAATGAGCAGTTCTTC,CASSSSGVSNEQFF
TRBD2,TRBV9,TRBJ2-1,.,TGTGCCAGCAGCGCGGGGGGTGACGGAAATGAGCAGTTCTTC,CASSAGGDGNEQFF
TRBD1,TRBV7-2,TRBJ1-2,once,TGTGCCAGCAGCTTAGCTGGCAGGGGGCGCATCGGGTATGGCTACACCTTC,CASSLAGRGRIGYGYTF
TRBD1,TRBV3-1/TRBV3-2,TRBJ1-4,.,TGTGCCAGCAGCCACACAGGGGGCCTAACTAATGAAAAACTGTTTTTT,CASSHTGGLTNEKLFF
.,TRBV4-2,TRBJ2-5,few,TGTGCCAGCAGCCAAGATGAAACGGGGGAAGAAGGAGAGACCCAGTACTTC,CASSQDETGEEGETQYF
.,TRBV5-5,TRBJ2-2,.,TGTGCCAGCAGCTTGGAGAGTAGTACCGCGAACACCGGGGAGCTGTTTTTT,CASSLESSTANTGELFF
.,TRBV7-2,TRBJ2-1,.,TGTGCCAGCAGCTTAGCGTCAGATAATGAGCAGTTCTTC,CASSLASDNEQFF
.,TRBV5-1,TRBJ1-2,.,TGCGCCAGCAGCATCGGGACACAAGAGGACTATGGCTACACCTTC,CASSIGTQEDYGYTF
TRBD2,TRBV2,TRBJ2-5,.,TGTGCCAGCAGCCCCCCGGGACTAGCGGGGCAAGAGACCCAGTACTTC,CASSPPGLAGQETQYF
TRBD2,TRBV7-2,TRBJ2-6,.,TGTGCCAGCGGCCCTAGCGGGGGGGCCTCTGGGGCCAACGTCCTGACTTTC,CASGPSGGASGANVLTF
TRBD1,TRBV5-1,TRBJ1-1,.,TGCGCCAGCAGCCCACAGGGGGCTAACACTGAAGCTTTCTTT,CASSPQGANTEAFF
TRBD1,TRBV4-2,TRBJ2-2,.,TGTGCCAGCAGCCAAGGGGGACAGGGGGCGCGCACCGGGGAGCTGTTTTTT,CASSQGGQGARTGELFF
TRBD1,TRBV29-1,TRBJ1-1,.,TGCAGCGCCCTCAGGGGGCAGAACACTGAAGCTTTCTTT,CSALRGQNTEAFF
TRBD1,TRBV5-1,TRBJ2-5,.,TGCGCCAGCAGCCCCGGACAGGACCAAGAGACCCAGTACTTC,CASSPGQDQETQYF
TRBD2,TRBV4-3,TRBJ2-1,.,TGCGCCAGCAGCCAAACTACTAGCGGGGGTTACAATGAGCAGTTCTTC,CASSQTTSGGYNEQFF
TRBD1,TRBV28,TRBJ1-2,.,TGTGCCAGCAGTTCGTACGGAGGACAGGGCCGCTATGGCTACACCTTC,CASSSYGGQGRYGYTF
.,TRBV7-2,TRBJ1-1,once,TGTGCCAGCAGCTTAACCAAAGGGAGGCTGAACACTGAAGCTTTCTTT,CASSLTKGRLNTEAFF
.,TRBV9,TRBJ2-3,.,TGTGCCAGCAGCGTACTCAGTAGCACAGATACGCAGTATTTT,CASSVLSSTDTQYF
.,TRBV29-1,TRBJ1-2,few,TGCAGCGTTGGATCAGGGGACAACTATGGCTACACCTTC,CSVGSGDNYGYTF
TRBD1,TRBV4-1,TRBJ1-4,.,TGCGCCAGCAGCCAAGTACAGGGGAGGAATGAAAAACTGTTTTTT,CASSQVQGRNEKLFF
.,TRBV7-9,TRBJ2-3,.,TGTGCCAGCAGCTTAGAAGCTAGCGTGGCAGATACGCAGTATTTT,CASSLEASVADTQYF
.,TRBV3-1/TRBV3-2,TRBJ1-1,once,TGTGCCAGCAGCCAAAGACAGGTCATGAACACTGAAGCTTTCTTT,CASSQRQVMNTEAFF
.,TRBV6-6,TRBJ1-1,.,TGTGCCAGCAAGGGGGATTTAGGCACTGAAGCTTTCTTT,CASKGDLGTEAFF